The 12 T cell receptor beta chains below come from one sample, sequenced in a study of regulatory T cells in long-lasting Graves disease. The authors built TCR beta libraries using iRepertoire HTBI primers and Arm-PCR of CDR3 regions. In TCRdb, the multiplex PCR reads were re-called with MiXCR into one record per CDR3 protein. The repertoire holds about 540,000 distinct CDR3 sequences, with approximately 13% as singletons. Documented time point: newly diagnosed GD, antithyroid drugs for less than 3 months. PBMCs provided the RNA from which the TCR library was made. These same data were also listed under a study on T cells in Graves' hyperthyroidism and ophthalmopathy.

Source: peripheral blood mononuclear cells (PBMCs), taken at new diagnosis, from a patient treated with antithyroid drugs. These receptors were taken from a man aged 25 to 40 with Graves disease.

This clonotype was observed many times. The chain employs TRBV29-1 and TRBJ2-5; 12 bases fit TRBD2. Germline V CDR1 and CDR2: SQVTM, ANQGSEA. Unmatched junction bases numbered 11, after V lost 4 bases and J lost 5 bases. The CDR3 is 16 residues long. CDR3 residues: CSVATSSGRVGETQYF. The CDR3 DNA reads TGCAGCGTTGCGACGTCTAGCGGGAGGGTCGGGGAGACCCAGTACTTC.

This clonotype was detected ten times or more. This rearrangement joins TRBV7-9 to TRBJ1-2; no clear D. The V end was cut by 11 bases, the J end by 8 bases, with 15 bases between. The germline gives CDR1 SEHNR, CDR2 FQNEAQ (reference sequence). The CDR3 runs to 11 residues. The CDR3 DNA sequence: TGTGCCTCCGCCTCCGGGCGAGGCTACACCTTC. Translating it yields CASASGRGYTF.

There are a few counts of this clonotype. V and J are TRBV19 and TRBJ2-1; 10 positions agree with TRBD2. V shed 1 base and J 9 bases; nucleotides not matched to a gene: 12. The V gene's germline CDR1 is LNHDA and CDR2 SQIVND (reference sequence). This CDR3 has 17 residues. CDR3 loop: CASSIGGTSVRPREQFF. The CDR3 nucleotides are TGTGCCAGTAGTATAGGGGGGACTAGCGTACGGCCACGTGAGCAGTTCTTC.

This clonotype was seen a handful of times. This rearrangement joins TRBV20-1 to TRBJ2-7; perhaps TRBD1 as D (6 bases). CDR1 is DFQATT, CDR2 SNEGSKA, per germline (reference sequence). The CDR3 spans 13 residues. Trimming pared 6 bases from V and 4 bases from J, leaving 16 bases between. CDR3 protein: CSATGTSRYEQYF. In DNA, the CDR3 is TGCAGTGCCACCGGGACATCTCGATACGAGCAGTACTTC.

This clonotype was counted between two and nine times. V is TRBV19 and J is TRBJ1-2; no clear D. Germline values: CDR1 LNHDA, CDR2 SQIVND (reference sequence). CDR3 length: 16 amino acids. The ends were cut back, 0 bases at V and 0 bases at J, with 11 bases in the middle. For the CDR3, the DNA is TGTGCCAGTAGTATAGATGAAACACCCTCTAACTATGGCTACACCTTC. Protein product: CASSIDETPSNYGYTF.

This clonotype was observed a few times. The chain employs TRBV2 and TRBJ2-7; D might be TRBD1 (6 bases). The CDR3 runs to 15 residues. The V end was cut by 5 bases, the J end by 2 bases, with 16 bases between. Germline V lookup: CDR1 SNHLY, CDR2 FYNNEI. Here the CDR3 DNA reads TGTGCCAGCAGTACCGGGACAACGTTTACCTACGAGCAGTACTTC. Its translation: CASSTGTTFTYEQYF.

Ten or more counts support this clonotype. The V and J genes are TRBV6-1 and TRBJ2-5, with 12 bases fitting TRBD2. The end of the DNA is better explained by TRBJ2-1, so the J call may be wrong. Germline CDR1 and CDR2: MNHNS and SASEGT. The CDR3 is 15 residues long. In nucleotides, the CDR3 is TGTGCCACCCTCACTAGCGGGGGGTACGGCAATGAGCAGTTCTTC. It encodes CATLTSGGYGNEQFF.

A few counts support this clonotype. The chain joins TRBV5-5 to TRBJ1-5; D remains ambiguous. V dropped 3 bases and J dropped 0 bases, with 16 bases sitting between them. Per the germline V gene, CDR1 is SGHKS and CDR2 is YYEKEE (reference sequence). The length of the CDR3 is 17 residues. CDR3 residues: CASSYSAAVDSNQPQHF. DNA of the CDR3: TGTGCCAGCAGCTACTCCGCGGCCGTCGATAGCAATCAGCCCCAGCATTTT.

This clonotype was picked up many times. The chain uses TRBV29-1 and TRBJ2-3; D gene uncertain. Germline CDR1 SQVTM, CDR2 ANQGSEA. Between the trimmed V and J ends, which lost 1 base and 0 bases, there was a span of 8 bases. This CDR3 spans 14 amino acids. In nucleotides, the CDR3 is TGCAGCGTTGAAGGGACGGAAAGCACAGATACGCAGTATTTT. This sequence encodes CSVEGTESTDTQYF.

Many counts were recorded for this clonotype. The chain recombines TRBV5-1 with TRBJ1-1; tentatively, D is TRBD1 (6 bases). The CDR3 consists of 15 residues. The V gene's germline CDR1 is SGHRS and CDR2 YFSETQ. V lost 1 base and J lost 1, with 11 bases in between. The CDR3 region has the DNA TGCGCCAGCAGCTTGCGGTCGACAGGGAACACTGAAGCTTTCTTT. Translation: CASSLRSTGNTEAFF.

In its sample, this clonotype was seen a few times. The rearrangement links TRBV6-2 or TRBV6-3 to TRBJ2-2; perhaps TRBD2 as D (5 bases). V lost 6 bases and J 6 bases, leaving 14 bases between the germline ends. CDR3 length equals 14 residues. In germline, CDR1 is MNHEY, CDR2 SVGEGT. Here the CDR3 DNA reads TGTGCCAGCAGCTCGAACGGGCGGGCCGGGGAGCTGTTTTTT. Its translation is CASSSNGRAGELFF.

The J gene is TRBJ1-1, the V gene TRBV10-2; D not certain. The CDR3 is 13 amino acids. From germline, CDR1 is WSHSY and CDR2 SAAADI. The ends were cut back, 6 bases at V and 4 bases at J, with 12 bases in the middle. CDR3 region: CASSAMDSTEAFF. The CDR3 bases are TGCGCCAGCAGCGCGATGGATTCCACTGAAGCTTTCTTT.